The rows below give T cell receptor beta chains drawn from one sample of a study of T cell responses to AZD1222 COVID-19 vaccine. Sequenced by immunoSEQ multiplex PCR; TCRdb stores in-frame clones only, minus some. The data hold about 48,000 clones, with just over 85% observed a single time. The sample here was peripheral blood, taken 28 days after the second AZD1222 dose. Source of these receptors: an adult who received the AZD1222 COVID-19 vaccine. The CDR3 runs from the conserved cysteine through the conserved F or W. Each record gives: V gene, J gene, CDR3 length, clone size, D gene, CDR3 DNA, CDR3 protein. The D gene is left open where the match is weak. Size tells how often a clone was seen (once, few, many) or the class of an expanded clone, and some rows leave it out.

TRBV19	TRBJ2-1	11	NA	NA	TGTGCCACGTATAACGTCTTTGAGCAGTTCTTC	CATYNVFEQFF
TRBV5-1	TRBJ2-7	15	NA	TRBD1	TGCGCCAGCAGCTTGGGGGACAGGCGGATGAGCGAGCAGTACTTC	CASSLGDRRMSEQYF
TRBV28	TRBJ2-3	12	NA	NA	TGTGCCAGCAGACTTAGCACAGATACGCAGTATTTT	CASRLSTDTQYF
TRBV6-5	TRBJ1-1	14	NA	NA	TGTGCCAGTCTAACGGGGGCGCGTGGCACTGAAGCTTTCTTT	CASLTGARGTEAFF
TRBV19	TRBJ2-7	17	few	TRBD2	TGTGCCAGTAGTACAACAGGAGGGGGGACTAGCGGCTACGAGCAGTACTTC	CASSTTGGGTSGYEQYF
TRBV28	TRBJ1-3	15	NA	NA	TGTGCCAGCAGTCCCCCTGGGCGAGTTGGAAACACCATATATTTT	CASSPPGRVGNTIYF
TRBV7-2	TRBJ2-7	15	NA	TRBD2	TGTGCCAGCAGCTCCGAAGCGGGGGGCCTTTACGAGCAGTACTTC	CASSSEAGGLYEQYF
TRBV6-6	TRBJ2-6	15	NA	NA	TGTGCCAGCAGTTACGTCCCCGGGGGGGCCAACGTCCTGACTTTC	CASSYVPGGANVLTF
TRBV7-6	TRBJ2-6	17	NA	NA	TGTGCCAGCAGTTTTTCATGGACCGGCTCTGGGGCCAACGTCCTGACTTTC	CASSFSWTGSGANVLTF
TRBV12-3/TRBV12-4	TRBJ1-1	13	NA	NA	TGTGCCAGCAGTGTTCTAGGACTCGGGCAAGCTTTCTTT	CASSVLGLGQAFF
TRBV11-2	TRBJ2-7	16	NA	TRBD1	TGTGCCAGCAGCTTAGGCGGGACAGGGGGGGCCTACGAGCAGTACTTC	CASSLGGTGGAYEQYF
TRBV5-1	TRBJ2-5	15	NA	TRBD1	TGCGCCAGCAGCCCGACAGGGGGCGAAGAAGAGACCCAGTACTTC	CASSPTGGEEETQYF
TRBV11-2	TRBJ2-3	14	NA	NA	TGTGCCAGCAGCTCACGGCCCTACACAGATACGCAGTATTTT	CASSSRPYTDTQYF
TRBV6-5	TRBJ2-1	15	once	NA	TGTGCCAGCAGTATCAGCGGTCTCTCCTACAATGAGCAGTTCTTC	CASSISGLSYNEQFF
TRBV20-1	TRBJ2-7	16	NA	TRBD1	TGCAGTGCTAGTAGTAGGACAGGTCACTCCGTCTACGAGCAGTACTTC	CSASSRTGHSVYEQYF
TRBV12-3/TRBV12-4	TRBJ2-2	13	NA	NA	TGTGCCAGCAGTTCTACGAACACCGGGGAGCTGTTTTTT	CASSSTNTGELFF
TRBV4-2	TRBJ1-4	17	NA	NA	TGTGCCAGCAGCCAAGATTGGGGGAGTGGGTCTAATGAAAAACTGTTTTTT	CASSQDWGSGSNEKLFF
TRBV2	TRBJ1-1	13	few	NA	TGTGCCAGCAGTGCCACAGGGTACACTGAAGCTTTCTTT	CASSATGYTEAFF
TRBV19	TRBJ2-3	14	few	TRBD1	TGTGCCACTAAGGACAGGGGGCGCACAGATACGCAGTATTTT	CATKDRGRTDTQYF
TRBV19	TRBJ1-2	13	NA	NA	TGTGCCAGTAGTATGAGTGTGGACTATGGCTACACCTTC	CASSMSVDYGYTF
TRBV19	TRBJ2-5	16	NA	TRBD1	TGTGCCAGTAGTCCACGGGACAGGGGAATTCAAGAGACCCAGTACTTC	CASSPRDRGIQETQYF
TRBV12-3/TRBV12-4	TRBJ2-3	12	NA	NA	TGTGCCAGCAGTTCCACAGCGGATACGCAGTATTTT	CASSSTADTQYF
TRBV11-2	TRBJ2-2	15	NA	NA	TGTGCCAGCAGCCGGGATATGCCGAACACCGGGGAGCTGTTTTTT	CASSRDMPNTGELFF
TRBV28	TRBJ1-5	17	NA	TRBD1	TGTGCCAGCAGGCATAGGAAAATATGGACAGGCGGACAGCCCCAGCATTTT	CASRHRKIWTGGQPQHF
TRBV7-2	TRBJ2-1	17	NA	TRBD2	TGTGCCAGCAGCCATAGCGGGAGTGCTAGCTCCTACAATGAGCAGTTCTTC	CASSHSGSASSYNEQFF
TRBV11-3	TRBJ2-7	12	NA	NA	TGTGCCAGCAGCCCTAGCTCCTACGAGCAGTACTTC	CASSPSSYEQYF
TRBV6-5	TRBJ2-5	16	NA	TRBD2	TGTGCCAGCAGTTACGGGCTAGCGGACTACCAAGAGACCCAGTACTTC	CASSYGLADYQETQYF
TRBV9	TRBJ2-5	14	NA	NA	TGTGCCAGCAGCCGTACAGGGAACCAAGAGACCCAGTACTTC	CASSRTGNQETQYF
TRBV6-2/TRBV6-3	TRBJ2-7	14	NA	NA	TGTGCCAGCAGTTACTCTGACGGGACCTACGAGCAGTACTTC	CASSYSDGTYEQYF
TRBV28	TRBJ2-7	14	NA	TRBD1	TGTGCCAGCACGGGACCGGGACAGGGATTCCAGCAGTACTTC	CASTGPGQGFQQYF
TRBV5-1	TRBJ2-1	12	NA	NA	TGCGCCAGCAGCTTGTGGGGGACAGAGCAGTTCTTC	CASSLWGTEQFF
TRBV27	TRBJ2-1	16	once	TRBD2	TGTGCCAGCAGTCAGACCGGGACTAGCGGGGGCAATGAGCAGTTCTTC	CASSQTGTSGGNEQFF
TRBV29-1	TRBJ2-3	15	NA	TRBD2	TGCAGCGTTACTGGGACTAGCGGGATCACAGATACGCAGTATTTT	CSVTGTSGITDTQYF
TRBV6-5	TRBJ2-1	15	NA	NA	TGTGCCAGCAGTTTGGTACGAGCTTCCTACAATGAGCAGTTCTTC	CASSLVRASYNEQFF
TRBV28	TRBJ2-7	15	NA	NA	TGTGCCAGCAGTTTCTTGCGGGCCCGATCCTACGAGCAGTACTTC	CASSFLRARSYEQYF
TRBV3-1/TRBV3-2	TRBJ2-1	16	NA	TRBD1	TGTGCCAGCAGTCGACCTCCGGGACAGGTTTCCAATGAGCAGTTCTTC	CASSRPPGQVSNEQFF
TRBV3-1/TRBV3-2	TRBJ2-7	15	NA	NA	TGTGCCAGCAGCCCCAAGACAGGAGGAGGCTACGAGCAGTACTTC	CASSPKTGGGYEQYF
TRBV3-1/TRBV3-2	TRBJ1-4	12	once	NA	TGTGCCAGCAGCCAAGAAGATGAAAAACTGTTTTTT	CASSQEDEKLFF
TRBV9	TRBJ2-2	13	NA	NA	TGTGCCAGCAGCGTAGTACCAGCCGGGGAGCTGTTTTTT	CASSVVPAGELFF
TRBV11-2	TRBJ1-4	13	NA	NA	TGTGCCAGCAGCTCTTGGGATAATGAAAAACTGTTTTTT	CASSSWDNEKLFF
TRBV5-5	TRBJ2-5	13	NA	NA	TGTGCCAGCAGCCCGGACAGCCAAGAGACCCAGTACTTC	CASSPDSQETQYF
TRBV5-1	TRBJ2-7	16	NA	TRBD2	TGCGCCAGCAGCTTGGCCGGAGGACTAGCGGGGGACGAGCAGTACTTC	CASSLAGGLAGDEQYF
TRBV19	TRBJ2-3	14	NA	NA	TGTGCCAGTAGTATGTGGGTACACACAGATACGCAGTATTTT	CASSMWVHTDTQYF
TRBV2	TRBJ2-7	13	NA	TRBD2	TGTGCCAGTTCTAGCGGGACCTCCTACGAGCAGTACTTC	CASSSGTSYEQYF
TRBV19	TRBJ1-1	14	NA	TRBD1	TGTGCCAGTAGTATCGGACAGGTGAACACTGAAGCTTTCTTT	CASSIGQVNTEAFF
TRBV18	TRBJ1-1	14	NA	NA	TGTGCCAGCTCACCACCGTTAGGGAGCACTGAAGCTTTCTTT	CASSPPLGSTEAFF
TRBV14	TRBJ2-1	15	NA	NA	TGTGCCAGCACCCCAGGGTACTCCGCTTACAATGAGCAGTTCTTC	CASTPGYSAYNEQFF
TRBV11-2	TRBJ1-2	15	few	NA	TGTGCCAGCAGCTTAGAGGCCAGCTATAACTATGGCTACACCTTC	CASSLEASYNYGYTF
TRBV6-5	TRBJ1-1	14	NA	NA	TGTGCCAGCAGTTATCAGGAGATGAACACTGAAGCTTTCTTT	CASSYQEMNTEAFF
TRBV5-5	TRBJ2-2	19	NA	TRBD2	TGTGCCAGCAGCTTGTCGGGTAGCGGGAGGGCCCGGCTGGCCGGGGAGCTGTTTTTT	CASSLSGSGRARLAGELFF
TRBV28	TRBJ1-4	15	few	NA	TGTGCCAGCAGGGGGGACGGGGAGGCGGGTGAAAAACTGTTTTTT	CASRGDGEAGEKLFF
TRBV30	TRBJ1-2	14	NA	TRBD1	TGTGCCTGGACCCGGGACAGGGTCTTCTATGGCTACACCTTC	CAWTRDRVFYGYTF
TRBV27	TRBJ2-1	17	few	TRBD2	TGTGCCAGCAGTCCCCGGGTGCTGACTAGCGGACCCAATGAGCAGTTCTTC	CASSPRVLTSGPNEQFF